A selection of T cell receptor beta chains follows, all from one sample in a study of T cell repertoires in cytomegalovirus infection. Each CDR3 protein is one row after TCRdb ran MiXCR on the reads. The sample holds some 350,000 distinct CDR3 sequences, roughly 36% seen once. The antigens for these receptors are not known. This sample comprised cultured PBMCs, obtained from culture after CMV antigen stimulation. Receptor source: a human donor in good health (CMV status not recorded). Some clones in this sample may be carry-over from other donors' samples. Each CDR3 is given with its conserved first and last residue. Fields, in order: J gene, V gene, D gene, clone size, CDR3 length, CDR3 DNA, CDR3 protein. The D gene is left open where the match is weak. Clone size is not always given. Where it is, it says once, few, many or a class for expanded clones.

j_gene: TRBJ2-7; v_gene: TRBV4-2; d_gene: TRBD1; abundance: .; len: 16; CDR3nt: TGTGCCAGCAGCCAAGTCGGGACAGGGGTTTTATACGAGCAGTACTTC; CDR3aa: CASSQVGTGVLYEQYF
j_gene: TRBJ1-5; v_gene: TRBV6-6; d_gene: TRBD1; abundance: .; len: 14; CDR3nt: TGTGCCACCAAGATGCCGACAGGGGACCAGCCCCAGCATTTT; CDR3aa: CATKMPTGDQPQHF
j_gene: TRBJ1-2; v_gene: TRBV19; d_gene: TRBD1; abundance: .; len: 13; CDR3nt: TGTGCCAGTACACAGGGGGTGGCTAGTGGCTACACCTTC; CDR3aa: CASTQGVASGYTF
j_gene: TRBJ2-3; v_gene: TRBV10-1; d_gene: .; abundance: .; len: 12; CDR3nt: TGCGCCAGCAGTGACAACACAGATACGCAGTATTTT; CDR3aa: CASSDNTDTQYF
j_gene: TRBJ2-3; v_gene: TRBV28; d_gene: .; abundance: .; len: 14; CDR3nt: TGTGCCAGCAGTTCCCCCCGGACCACAGATACGCAGTATTTT; CDR3aa: CASSSPRTTDTQYF
j_gene: TRBJ2-3; v_gene: TRBV7-8; d_gene: .; abundance: many; len: 16; CDR3nt: TGTGCCAGCAACCCAGAGGCGGCAGGGCGTGTGTATACGCAGTATTTT; CDR3aa: CASNPEAAGRVYTQYF
j_gene: TRBJ1-3; v_gene: TRBV29-1; d_gene: .; abundance: .; len: 16; CDR3nt: TGCAGCGTTGCCGGGACACCATTCGACGGTGGAAACACCTTATATTTT; CDR3aa: CSVAGTPFDGGNTLYF
j_gene: TRBJ2-1; v_gene: TRBV7-3; d_gene: .; abundance: .; len: 13; CDR3nt: TGTGCCAGCAGCCCAGTTGGCTACAATGAGCAGTTCTTC; CDR3aa: CASSPVGYNEQFF
j_gene: TRBJ1-5; v_gene: TRBV28; d_gene: .; abundance: .; len: 12; CDR3nt: TGTGCCAGCAGGCCGCCCAATCAGCCCCAGCATTTT; CDR3aa: CASRPPNQPQHF
j_gene: TRBJ1-2; v_gene: TRBV11-2; d_gene: .; abundance: .; len: 14; CDR3nt: TGTGCCAGCAGCTTAGTTACCTTCAACTATGGCTACACCTTC; CDR3aa: CASSLVTFNYGYTF
j_gene: TRBJ2-3; v_gene: TRBV20-1; d_gene: TRBD2; abundance: once; len: 15; CDR3nt: TGCAGCGCGCACCCCCCAGCGGGAGTTGTAGATACGCAGTATTTT; CDR3aa: CSAHPPAGVVDTQYF
j_gene: TRBJ1-5; v_gene: TRBV10-1; d_gene: .; abundance: .; len: 17; CDR3nt: TGCGCCACCCCGCCAGGGACGGTTCCTTATAGCAATCAGCCCCAGCATTTT; CDR3aa: CATPPGTVPYSNQPQHF
j_gene: TRBJ2-1; v_gene: TRBV9; d_gene: .; abundance: .; len: 15; CDR3nt: TGTGCCAGCAGCCCAAGCACCCGTAGAGGGGATGAGCAGTTCTTC; CDR3aa: CASSPSTRRGDEQFF
j_gene: TRBJ1-2; v_gene: TRBV4-3; d_gene: TRBD1; abundance: few; len: 15; CDR3nt: TGCGCCAGCAGCCAAGATCTACAGGGGATATATGGCTACACCTTC; CDR3aa: CASSQDLQGIYGYTF
j_gene: TRBJ2-7; v_gene: TRBV6-6; d_gene: .; abundance: few; len: 17; CDR3nt: TGTGCCAGCAGTTACTCGAATCAGGTTTGGGGAACCTACGAGCAGTACTTC; CDR3aa: CASSYSNQVWGTYEQYF
j_gene: TRBJ1-2; v_gene: TRBV10-3; d_gene: .; abundance: .; len: 12; CDR3nt: TGTGCCATCAGTGAGGATAACTATGGCTACACCTTC; CDR3aa: CAISEDNYGYTF
j_gene: TRBJ2-7; v_gene: TRBV6-2/TRBV6-3; d_gene: TRBD2; abundance: few; len: 18; CDR3nt: TGTGCCAGCAGCAGATGGCACCGGATGCGACTAGCGATCTACGAGCAGTACTTC; CDR3aa: CASSRWHRMRLAIYEQYF
j_gene: TRBJ2-1; v_gene: TRBV7-9; d_gene: TRBD2; abundance: .; len: 15; CDR3nt: TGTGCCAGCAGCAGACTTGCGGGAGAGCACAATGAGCAGTTCTTC; CDR3aa: CASSRLAGEHNEQFF
j_gene: TRBJ1-1; v_gene: TRBV12-3/TRBV12-4; d_gene: .; abundance: few; len: 15; CDR3nt: TGTGCCAGCAGTTTGAAGTGGGGGCGCGGGACTGAAGCTTTCTTT; CDR3aa: CASSLKWGRGTEAFF
j_gene: TRBJ2-3; v_gene: TRBV7-2; d_gene: TRBD2; abundance: .; len: 15; CDR3nt: TGTGCCAGCAGCTTATTTGGCGGGGGAACAGATACGCAGTATTTT; CDR3aa: CASSLFGGGTDTQYF
j_gene: TRBJ2-6; v_gene: TRBV7-2; d_gene: .; abundance: many; len: 15; CDR3nt: TGTGCCAGCAGCTTAGGCCTCTCTGGGGCCAACGTCCTGACTTTC; CDR3aa: CASSLGLSGANVLTF
j_gene: TRBJ2-1; v_gene: TRBV27; d_gene: TRBD2; abundance: .; len: 16; CDR3nt: TGTGCCAGCAGTTTTCTCGGGAGGGCCCGGGGGAATGAGCAGTTCTTC; CDR3aa: CASSFLGRARGNEQFF
j_gene: TRBJ2-5; v_gene: TRBV6-8; d_gene: TRBD2; abundance: .; len: 15; CDR3nt: TGTGCCAGCAGTTTCCCGGGACTAGCGGGAGAGACCCAGTACTTC; CDR3aa: CASSFPGLAGETQYF
j_gene: TRBJ1-3; v_gene: TRBV20-1; d_gene: TRBD1; abundance: many; len: 18; CDR3nt: TGCAGTGCTAGAGATGTTGCCCGGACAGGCCACTCTGGAAACACCATATATTTT; CDR3aa: CSARDVARTGHSGNTIYF
j_gene: TRBJ1-6; v_gene: TRBV4-3; d_gene: .; abundance: few; len: 15; CDR3nt: TGCGCCAGCAGCCAAGAGCCAGGGGAGAATTCACCCCTCCACTTT; CDR3aa: CASSQEPGENSPLHF
j_gene: TRBJ2-2; v_gene: TRBV14; d_gene: TRBD2; abundance: .; len: 16; CDR3nt: TGTGCCAGCAGCCATGAACTAGCGGGAGTCACCGGGGAGCTGTTTTTT; CDR3aa: CASSHELAGVTGELFF
j_gene: TRBJ2-2; v_gene: TRBV28; d_gene: .; abundance: .; len: 17; CDR3nt: TGTGCCAGCAGGGGCTCTAGAAGGGCCGTGGGCACCGGGGAGCTGTTTTTT; CDR3aa: CASRGSRRAVGTGELFF
j_gene: TRBJ2-2; v_gene: TRBV6-1; d_gene: .; abundance: few; len: 14; CDR3nt: TGTGCCAGCAGCCAACATACCCGCACCGGGGAGCTGTTTTTT; CDR3aa: CASSQHTRTGELFF
j_gene: TRBJ2-1; v_gene: TRBV6-5; d_gene: TRBD1; abundance: few; len: 13; CDR3nt: TGTGCCAGCAGCCAGACAGGGGGCGAATGGCAGTTCTTC; CDR3aa: CASSQTGGEWQFF
j_gene: TRBJ1-6; v_gene: TRBV7-2; d_gene: .; abundance: .; len: 13; CDR3nt: TGTGCCAGCAGCCCGCAGTATAATTCACCCCTCCACTTT; CDR3aa: CASSPQYNSPLHF
j_gene: TRBJ1-1; v_gene: TRBV19; d_gene: .; abundance: once; len: 15; CDR3nt: TGTGCCAGTAGTTACTTAGGGAGTATGAACACTGAAGCTTTCTTT; CDR3aa: CASSYLGSMNTEAFF
j_gene: TRBJ2-1; v_gene: TRBV12-3/TRBV12-4; d_gene: TRBD2; abundance: few; len: 20; CDR3nt: TGTGCCAGCAGTTTAAGATCGAGCGGGATGGCGCTAAGGGCACACAATGAGCAGTTCTTC; CDR3aa: CASSLRSSGMALRAHNEQFF
j_gene: TRBJ2-3; v_gene: TRBV19; d_gene: .; abundance: .; len: 16; CDR3nt: TGTGCCAGTAGGTCGGTGGTCGGTGCCTCCACAGATACGCAGTATTTT; CDR3aa: CASRSVVGASTDTQYF
j_gene: TRBJ2-1; v_gene: TRBV7-8; d_gene: TRBD2; abundance: few; len: 17; CDR3nt: TGTGCCAGCAGCTTTCCAGGGACTAGGCGTACAGACAATGAGCAGTTCTTC; CDR3aa: CASSFPGTRRTDNEQFF
j_gene: TRBJ2-2; v_gene: TRBV6-6; d_gene: TRBD2; abundance: .; len: 16; CDR3nt: TGTGCCAGCAGTGCCCTATCTAGCGGGAGTTCCGGGGAGCTGTTTTTT; CDR3aa: CASSALSSGSSGELFF
j_gene: TRBJ2-3; v_gene: TRBV6-1; d_gene: .; abundance: .; len: 15; CDR3nt: TGTGCCAGCAGCTCCCGGGGTAGCGGCACAGATACGCAGTATTTT; CDR3aa: CASSSRGSGTDTQYF
j_gene: TRBJ1-5; v_gene: TRBV28; d_gene: .; abundance: .; len: 12; CDR3nt: TGTGCCAGCATTTCAGGCGGTCAGCCCCAGCATTTT; CDR3aa: CASISGGQPQHF
j_gene: TRBJ2-1; v_gene: TRBV11-2; d_gene: .; abundance: many; len: 15; CDR3nt: TGTGCCAGCAGCTTTTACAGACAGAGATACAATGAGCAGTTCTTC; CDR3aa: CASSFYRQRYNEQFF
j_gene: TRBJ1-1; v_gene: TRBV19; d_gene: .; abundance: few; len: 14; CDR3nt: TGTGCCAGTAAGAGAGGAGTAATGAACACTGAAGCTTTCTTT; CDR3aa: CASKRGVMNTEAFF
j_gene: TRBJ1-3; v_gene: TRBV10-3; d_gene: .; abundance: .; len: 13; CDR3nt: TGTGCCATCAAGCCAGACTCTGGAAACACCATATATTTT; CDR3aa: CAIKPDSGNTIYF
j_gene: TRBJ2-1; v_gene: TRBV12-3/TRBV12-4; d_gene: TRBD2; abundance: many; len: 14; CDR3nt: TGTGCCAGCACCGGGACTAGCGGGAGCCCTGAGCAGTTCTTC; CDR3aa: CASTGTSGSPEQFF
j_gene: TRBJ1-1; v_gene: TRBV7-2; d_gene: TRBD1; abundance: .; len: 15; CDR3nt: TGTGCCAGCAGCCAACAGGGGTCCTTTGGTTCTGAAGCTTTCTTT; CDR3aa: CASSQQGSFGSEAFF
j_gene: TRBJ1-1; v_gene: TRBV28; d_gene: .; abundance: .; len: 14; CDR3nt: TGTGCCAGCAGTTTCGGCTTACTCCGGGACGAAGCTTTCTTT; CDR3aa: CASSFGLLRDEAFF
j_gene: TRBJ1-2; v_gene: TRBV7-2; d_gene: .; abundance: .; len: 15; CDR3nt: TGTGCCAGCAGCTTCTCTACCACAGGTCCCAGGGGCTACACCTTC; CDR3aa: CASSFSTTGPRGYTF
j_gene: TRBJ2-5; v_gene: TRBV18; d_gene: .; abundance: few; len: 16; CDR3nt: TGTGCCAGCTCACCCCCCGGGGGCAGAACCCAAGAGACCCAGTACTTC; CDR3aa: CASSPPGGRTQETQYF
j_gene: TRBJ1-4; v_gene: TRBV4-3; d_gene: TRBD1; abundance: .; len: 16; CDR3nt: TGCGCCAGCAGCCAGCCCCCCGGGACAGGGCTGAGAAAACTGTTTTTT; CDR3aa: CASSQPPGTGLRKLFF